Here is one T cell receptor beta chain with its context. Its antigen is unknown. Sequence at one end of the junction differs from germline and may be a read error. The data originate from a study of tumor and adjacent non-tumor tissue in lung cancer. Three rounds of nested PCR, following a modified ARM-PCR protocol, produced the TCRbeta library. TCRdb itself ran the multiplex PCR reads through MiXCR, one entry per CDR3 protein. The sample yields around 80,000 distinct CDR3 sequences, about four fifths seen once. Whole-study findings and limits: Compared with tumor, normal lung showed significantly lower TCR diversity.

This sample's RNA came from whole unsorted tissue. This non-tumor lung sample came from over 3 cm beyond the tumor edge. The source of this sequence is a man in his sixties with non-small cell lung cancer. Sequenced material: distant non-tumor lung tissue.

The DNA for the CDR3 is TGTGCCAACCGTGGGCTCTCCCAAGAGACCGAGTACTTC. Protein sequence: CANRGLSQETEYF. The rearrangement links TRBV6-5 to TRBJ2-5; D unresolved. CDR3 length: 13 residues. CDR1 is MNHEY, CDR2 SVGAGI, per germline.